This T cell receptor (beta chain) was sequenced during a study of cytomegalovirus exposure and HLA in healthy donors. Study-level findings and limits: According to a subsequent analysis, TCR clusters from the first cohort were inclined to appear together in the 120 validation repertoires.

This clone was seen only once. Its antigen is currently unknown. The assay was immunoSEQ multiplex PCR, and TCRdb's table has in-frame clones only and misses some. Among some 250,000 clones listed, around 87% were seen once. This CDR3 contains 13 residues. J gave up 3 bases and V 8 bases, and 5 bases lay outside the gene matches. The germline V gene has CDR1 LNHDA and CDR2 SQIVND (reference sequence). The TCR was taken from a woman younger than 45 in good health and CMV-seropositive. The source material was PBMCs. The chain recombines TRBV19 with TRBJ1-1; TRBD1 agrees at 8 bases. The CDR3 nucleotides read TGTGCCAGTGGTGGACAGGGCTACACTGAAGCTTTCTTT. Translating gives CASGGQGYTEAFF.